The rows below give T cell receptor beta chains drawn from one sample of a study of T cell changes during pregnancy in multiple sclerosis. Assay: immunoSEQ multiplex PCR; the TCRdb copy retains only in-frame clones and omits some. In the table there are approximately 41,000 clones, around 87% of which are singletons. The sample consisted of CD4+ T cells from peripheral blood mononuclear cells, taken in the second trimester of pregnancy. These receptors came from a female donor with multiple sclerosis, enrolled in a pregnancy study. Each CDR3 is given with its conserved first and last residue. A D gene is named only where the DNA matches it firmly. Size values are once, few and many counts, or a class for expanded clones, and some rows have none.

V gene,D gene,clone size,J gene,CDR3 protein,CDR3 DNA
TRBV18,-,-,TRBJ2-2,CASSSQRVNTGELFF,TGTGCCAGCTCATCACAGAGAGTGAACACCGGGGAGCTGTTTTTT
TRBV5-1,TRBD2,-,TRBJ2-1,CASSTAGTSGRIVQFF,TGCGCCAGCAGCACAGCCGGGACTAGCGGGAGGATCGTGCAGTTCTTC
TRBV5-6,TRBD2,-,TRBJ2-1,CASSPQGPGGSEQFF,TGTGCCAGCAGCCCGCAGGGCCCGGGAGGTAGTGAGCAGTTCTTC
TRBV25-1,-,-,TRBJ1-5,CASSEWGGDNQPQHF,TGTGCCAGCAGTGAATGGGGGGGAGATAATCAGCCCCAGCATTTT
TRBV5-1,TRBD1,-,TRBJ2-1,CASSPTGSRPGNEQFF,TGCGCCAGCAGCCCGACAGGGAGTAGGCCGGGAAATGAGCAGTTCTTC
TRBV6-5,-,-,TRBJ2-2,CASSLLIAGELFF,TGTGCCAGCAGTTTACTGATAGCCGGGGAGCTGTTTTTT
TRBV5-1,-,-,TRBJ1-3,CASSLGQSVPSGNTIYF,TGCGCCAGCAGCTTGGGGCAGTCTGTGCCATCTGGAAACACCATATATTTT
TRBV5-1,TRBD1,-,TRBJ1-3,CASSPGGVGNTIYF,TGCGCCAGCAGCCCAGGGGGAGTCGGAAACACCATATATTTT
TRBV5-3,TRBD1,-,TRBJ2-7,CARRDRGNYEQYF,TGTGCCAGAAGGGACAGGGGGAACTACGAGCAGTACTTC
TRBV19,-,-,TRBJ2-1,CASSIYTGSYNEQFF,TGTGCCAGTAGTATTTATACGGGCTCCTACAATGAGCAGTTCTTC
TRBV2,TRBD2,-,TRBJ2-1,CASGRVHNEQFF,TGTGCCAGCGGGAGGGTCCACAATGAGCAGTTCTTC
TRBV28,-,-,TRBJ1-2,CASSIGGLSNYGYTF,TGTGCCAGCAGCATAGGGGGTCTTTCTAACTATGGCTACACCTTC
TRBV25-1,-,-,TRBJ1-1,CASSGGLWNTEAFF,TGTGCCAGCAGCGGCGGACTGTGGAACACTGAAGCTTTCTTT
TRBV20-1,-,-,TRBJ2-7,CSANRVSEQYF,TGCAGTGCTAACCGAGTGAGTGAGCAGTACTTC
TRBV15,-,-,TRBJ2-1,CATSRVRASYNEQFF,TGTGCCACCAGCAGAGTCAGGGCCTCCTACAATGAGCAGTTCTTC
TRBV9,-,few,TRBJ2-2,CASSVTGEPNTGELFF,TGTGCCAGCAGCGTTACAGGAGAACCTAACACCGGGGAGCTGTTTTTT